This T cell receptor beta chain comes out of a study of CD8 T cells in Susac syndrome (dated by TCRdb to the late 2010s). Regarding the research as a whole: Among the Susac syndrome patients who were sequenced, clinically active disease was present in roughly six and clinical remission was observed in eight. At blood withdrawal, Susac syndrome patients were either therapy-naive, taking corticosteroids (in some cases with IVIg as well), or taking IVIg alone. Whether CD8+ T cell activation and differentiation in Susac syndrome was antigen driven was tested using repertoire sequencing. Points the paper makes about the study in general: In the CD4+ T cell repertoire of Susac syndrome patients, clonal expansion was not detected. The number of individuals in the TCR sequencing and HLA analysis was acknowledged as relatively small.

RNA was extracted using the RNeasy kit, and about 0.5 to 1 microgram was reverse transcribed with random hexamers. The immunoSEQ multiplex PCR assay, covering 54 Vbeta and 13 Jbeta segments, was used to amplify TCR beta CDR3 regions. PCR amplification bias was corrected using a synthetic template baseline for primer optimization and computational correction. The original pipeline was this. Reads were annotated to V, D and J genes per IMGT and analyzed with immunoSEQ Analyzer, keeping only productive sequences. Clonality was calculated as one minus the Shannon entropy normalized by log2 of the number of productive unique sequences. For each patient and control, public and private clones were evaluated within the 100 most prevalent clones. Susac-specific clones were defined as absent from healthy and MS cohorts, about 1,100 published viral clones and other ImmuneACCESS disease sequences. The public sequencing data were trimmed at Q25 with fastp and processed into clonotypes with MiXCR by TCRdb, which kept only in-frame beta chains. Each CDR3 protein appears once, grouped with its most common genes and DNA. TCRdb assigned the V and J calls; the authors' analysis was not used. The sample table holds 170,000 or so distinct CDR3 sequences, of which approximately 94% were seen once. Around 0.12% of the sample lies in the top ten.

High-throughput TCR beta sequencing profiled peripheral blood CD8+ and CD4+ T cells from healthy donors, Susac syndrome patients and multiple sclerosis patients. Susac syndrome patients met recently defined diagnostic criteria for definite or probable disease. Bulk CD8+ and CD4+ T cells were purified by magnetic negative isolation, while CD8+ TEMRA cells were enriched using FACS. Blood was drawn into EDTA tubes, processed within 24 hours, and PBMCs were isolated by density gradient centrifugation. PBMCs intended for TCR sequencing were cryopreserved in liquid nitrogen and were subsequently thawed in a 37 degrees C water bath. The sorted or isolated CD4+, CD8+ and CD8+ TEMRA cells reached a purity of at least 90%. On this clonotype: Its antigen remains unidentified. The record has no base qualities; no much larger clone is one base away.

Spanning cysteine to phenylalanine, the CDR3 consists of 13 amino acids. Only the CDR3 portion is preserved as DNA: 39 bases, with reading frame beginning at the first base. V gives up 2 bases and J gives up 5 bases, and the segment between their germline ends measures 10 bases. CDR1 and CDR2, per the germline V gene, are KGHSH and LQKENI. Sequenced sample: CD4+ T cells from PBMCs. The rearrangement combines TRBV18 with TRBJ2-7, with the identity of the D gene unclear. The clonotype originates from a human donor with Susac syndrome. CDR3 region: CASSPSPVDEQYF. In nucleotide form, the sequence is TGTGCCAGCTCACCATCACCGGTCGACGAGCAGTACTTC.